This T cell receptor (beta chain) was documented in a study of CD8 T cells in Susac syndrome. CDR3 length: 11 residues. Between the trimmed V and J ends, which lost 0 bases and 5 bases, there was a span of 2 bases. CD8+ and CD4+ T cells circulating in blood were sequenced for TCR beta. As controls, healthy donors matched for age and sex were used. Negative isolation was used for CD8+ and CD4+ T cells, and FACS enrichment was applied to TEMRA cells. Random hexamers were used to reverse transcribe 0.5 to 1 ug of RNA. The CDR3 of TCR beta was amplified by immunoSEQ multiplex PCR across 54 Vbeta and 13 Jbeta. TCRdb analysed the immunoSEQ multiplex PCR reads with MiXCR anew, one entry per CDR3 protein. The table has around 200,000 distinct CDR3 sequences, approximately 95% seen once.

What was sequenced was CD4+ T cells from PBMCs. The chain uses TRBV23-1 and TRBJ2-7; D call uncertain. TRBV23-1 is designated an ORF whose function remains uncertain. This receptor was obtained from a human donor in good health. CDR3 protein: CASSQSNEQYV. As DNA, the CDR3 is TGCGCCAGCAGTCAATCCAACGAGCAGTACGTC.